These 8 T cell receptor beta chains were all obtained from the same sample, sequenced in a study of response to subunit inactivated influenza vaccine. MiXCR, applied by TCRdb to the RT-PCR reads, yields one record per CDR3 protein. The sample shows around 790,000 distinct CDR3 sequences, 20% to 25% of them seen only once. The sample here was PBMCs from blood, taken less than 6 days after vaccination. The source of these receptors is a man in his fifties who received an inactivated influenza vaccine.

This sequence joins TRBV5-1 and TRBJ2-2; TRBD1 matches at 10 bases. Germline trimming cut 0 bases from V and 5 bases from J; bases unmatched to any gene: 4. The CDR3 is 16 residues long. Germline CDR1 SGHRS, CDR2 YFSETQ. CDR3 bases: TGCGCCAGCAGCTTGGGACAGGGGGCAAAAACCGGGGAGCTGTTTTTT. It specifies CASSLGQGAKTGELFF.

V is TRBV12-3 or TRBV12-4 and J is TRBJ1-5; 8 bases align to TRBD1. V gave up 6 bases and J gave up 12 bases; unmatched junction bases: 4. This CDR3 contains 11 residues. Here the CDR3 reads CASSQGARQHF. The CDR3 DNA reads TGTGCCAGCAGCCAGGGGGCTCGCCAGCATTTT.

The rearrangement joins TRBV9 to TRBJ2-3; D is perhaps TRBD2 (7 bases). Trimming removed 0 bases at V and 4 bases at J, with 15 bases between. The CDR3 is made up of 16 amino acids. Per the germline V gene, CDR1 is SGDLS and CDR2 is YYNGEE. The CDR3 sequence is CASSVAAGAGADTQYF. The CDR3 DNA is TGTGCCAGCAGCGTAGCCGCAGGGGCGGGGGCAGATACGCAGTATTTT.

The CDR3, as DNA: TGTGCCACCAGTGATTTCCCGGCTAACTATGGCTACACCTTC. Translated: CATSDFPANYGYTF. The chain joins TRBV24-1 to TRBJ1-2; no firm D call. CDR1 and CDR2 from the germline V gene are KGHDR and SFDVKD. Trimming cost V 1 base and J 0 bases, with 5 bases left between them. The length of the CDR3 is 14 residues.

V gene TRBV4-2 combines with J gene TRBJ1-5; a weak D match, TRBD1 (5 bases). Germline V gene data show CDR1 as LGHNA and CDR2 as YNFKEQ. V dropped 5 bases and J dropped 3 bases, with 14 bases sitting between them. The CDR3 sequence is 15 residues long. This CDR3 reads CASSEGRANNQPQHF. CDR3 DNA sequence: TGTGCCAGCAGCGAAGGCAGGGCTAACAATCAGCCCCAGCATTTT.

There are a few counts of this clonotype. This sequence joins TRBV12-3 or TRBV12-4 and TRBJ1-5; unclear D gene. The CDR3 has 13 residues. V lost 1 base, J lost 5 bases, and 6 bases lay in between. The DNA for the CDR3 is TGTGCCAGCAGTTTAGGAACCCATCAGCCCCAGCATTTT. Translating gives CASSLGTHQPQHF.

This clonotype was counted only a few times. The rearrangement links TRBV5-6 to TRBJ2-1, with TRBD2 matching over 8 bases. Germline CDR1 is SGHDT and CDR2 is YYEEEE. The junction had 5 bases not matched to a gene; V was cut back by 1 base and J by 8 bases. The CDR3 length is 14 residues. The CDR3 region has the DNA TGTGCCAGCAGCTTGAGGGGACTAGACGATGAGCAGTTCTTC. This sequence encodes CASSLRGLDDEQFF. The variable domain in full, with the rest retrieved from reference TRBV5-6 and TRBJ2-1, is DAGVTQSPTHLIKTRGQQVTLRCSPKSGHDTVSWYQQALGQGPQFIFQYYEEEERQRGNFPDRFSGHQFPNYSSELNVNALLLGDSALYLCASSLRGLDDEQFFGPGTRLTVL.

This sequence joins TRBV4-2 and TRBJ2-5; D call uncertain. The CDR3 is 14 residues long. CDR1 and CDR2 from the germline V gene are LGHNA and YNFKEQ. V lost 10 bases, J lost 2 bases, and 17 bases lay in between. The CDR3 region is CAMGPGPIQETQYF. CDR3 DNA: TGTGCCATGGGCCCCGGGCCAATTCAAGAGACCCAGTACTTC.